The source of this T cell receptor (beta chain) is a study of siplizumab effects on memory and regulatory T cells. Roughly 10^5 TCR templates per sample were sequenced. The protocol was immunoSEQ multiplex PCR, while the TCRdb copy is restricted to in-frame clones and leaves out a portion. This table holds 100,000 or so clones, 94% found once. Study-wide results and limits: Unstimulated naive T cells seemed to show more diversity than memory cells did, and they also seemed to be among the major contributors to the alloresponse. Neither a naive nor a memory phenotype was assignable to roughly 75-96% of proliferating CD4+ or CD8+ clones.

This clone was detected only once. The antigen remains undetermined. An end of the junction differs from the germline gene, which may be a read error. Material for sequencing was Tregs sorted from blood. The origin of this receptor is a human donor in good health.

In DNA form, the CDR3 reads TGTGCCGGCAGCGTCAGGGGAAGCCAGCCCCAGCATTTT. Its translation: CAGSVRGSQPQHF. This sequence joins TRBV7-2 and TRBJ1-5; the D gene is possibly TRBD1 (6 bases). The CDR3 contains 13 residues. Germline assignment: CDR1 SGHTA and CDR2 FQGNSA.